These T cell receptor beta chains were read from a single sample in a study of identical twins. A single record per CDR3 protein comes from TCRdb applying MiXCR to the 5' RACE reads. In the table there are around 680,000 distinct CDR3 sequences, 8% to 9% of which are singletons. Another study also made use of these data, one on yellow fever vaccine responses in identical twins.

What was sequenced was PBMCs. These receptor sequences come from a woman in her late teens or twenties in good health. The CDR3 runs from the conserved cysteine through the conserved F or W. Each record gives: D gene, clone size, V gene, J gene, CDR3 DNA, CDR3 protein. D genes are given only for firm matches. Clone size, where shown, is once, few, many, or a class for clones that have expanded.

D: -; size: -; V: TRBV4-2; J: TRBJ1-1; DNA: TGTGCCAGCAGCCAATGGGTGGGAGAGAACACTGAAGCTTTCTTT; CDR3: CASSQWVGENTEAFF
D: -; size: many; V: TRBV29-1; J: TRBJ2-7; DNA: TGCAGCGTTGTCCTTAGGTCCCACGAGCAGTACTTC; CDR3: CSVVLRSHEQYF
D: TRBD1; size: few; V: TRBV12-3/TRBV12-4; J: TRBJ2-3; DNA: TGTGCCAGCAGAAGACAGGGGACTTGGACAGATACGCAGTATTTT; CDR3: CASRRQGTWTDTQYF
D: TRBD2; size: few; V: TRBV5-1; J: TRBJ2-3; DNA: TGCGCCAGCAGCTTCGAGCCGACTAGCGGGAGTAGAGATACGCAGTATTTT; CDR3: CASSFEPTSGSRDTQYF
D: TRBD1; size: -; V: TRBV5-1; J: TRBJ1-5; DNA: TGCGCCAGCAGCTTGGGTAACAGGGGGAGCAATCAGCCCCAGCATTTT; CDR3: CASSLGNRGSNQPQHF
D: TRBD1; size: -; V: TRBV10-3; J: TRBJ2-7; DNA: TGTGCCATCAGTACAGGACAGGGGAGTCTCTACGAGCAGTACTTC; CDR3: CAISTGQGSLYEQYF
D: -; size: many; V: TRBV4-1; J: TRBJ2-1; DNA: TGCGCCAGCAGCCAATTCCTGGGGGGTAACAATGAGCAGTTCTTC; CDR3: CASSQFLGGNNEQFF
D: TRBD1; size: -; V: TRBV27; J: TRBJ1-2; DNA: TGTGCCAGCAGTCCCCAGACAGGGGACGGCTACACCTTC; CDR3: CASSPQTGDGYTF
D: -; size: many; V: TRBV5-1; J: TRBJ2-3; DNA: TGCGCCAGCAGCCTCCGGCTCGGGGATACGCAGTATTTT; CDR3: CASSLRLGDTQYF
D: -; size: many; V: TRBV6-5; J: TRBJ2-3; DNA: TGTGCCAGCAGTTACGGTGGGAACACAGATACGCAGTATTTT; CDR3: CASSYGGNTDTQYF
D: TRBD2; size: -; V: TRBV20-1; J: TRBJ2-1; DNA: TGCAGTGCTACTCCAACTAGCGACAATGAGCAGTTCTTC; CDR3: CSATPTSDNEQFF
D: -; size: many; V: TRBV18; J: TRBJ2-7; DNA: TGTGCCAGCTCACCACCTGGGGGATCCTACGAGCAGTACTTC; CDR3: CASSPPGGSYEQYF
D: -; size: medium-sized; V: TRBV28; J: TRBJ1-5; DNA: TGTGCCAGCAGCCAAAGCCGCACAGGGTTGAAGCCCCAGCATTTT; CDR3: CASSQSRTGLKPQHF
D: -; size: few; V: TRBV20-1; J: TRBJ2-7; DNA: TGCAGTGCTAGAGATCTAAAGGGACGACTCTACGAGCAGTACTTC; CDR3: CSARDLKGRLYEQYF
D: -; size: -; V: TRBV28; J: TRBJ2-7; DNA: TGTGCCAGCAGTCCTCTACCGACTGGCTCCTACGAGCAGTACTTC; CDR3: CASSPLPTGSYEQYF